The 19 T cell receptor beta chains below come from one sample, sequenced in a study of T cell responses to AZD1222 COVID-19 vaccine. Generated by immunoSEQ multiplex PCR, the TCRdb table keeps only in-frame clones and is missing some. The table lists about 66,000 clones, approximately 84% of them singletons, with roughly a sixth in the top ten. The sample here was peripheral blood, taken on day 0 of AZD1222 vaccination. All receptors come from an adult in good health.

As regards this clone: Other DNA sequences of this sample code for an identical CDR3. The V gene is TRBV7-8, the J gene TRBJ1-5; D is possibly TRBD1 (6 bases). V lost 5 bases and J 0 bases, leaving 11 bases between the germline ends. The CDR3 has 15 amino acids. The germline gives CDR1 SGHVS, CDR2 FQNEAQ. CDR3 DNA sequence: TGTGCCAGCAGCGCGGACAGTTATAGCAATCAGCCCCAGCATTTT. This codes for CASSADSYSNQPQHF.

V is TRBV7-6 and J is TRBJ1-3, with 7 bases identical to TRBD1. CDR3 length: 16 residues. Unmatched junction bases numbered 9, after V lost 0 bases and J lost 7 bases. CDR1 and CDR2 (germline): SGHVS, FNYEAQ. Written as DNA, the CDR3 is TGTGCCAGCAGCTTAGCGCCACAGGGGATGATGAACACCATATATTTT. Its translation: CASSLAPQGMMNTIYF.

J is TRBJ1-6 and V is TRBV4-3; no clear D. V was cut by 2 bases and J by 0 bases, with 8 bases left in between. Germline CDR1 LGHNA, CDR2 YSLEER. This CDR3 contains 16 residues. The DNA for the CDR3 is TGCGCCAGCAGCCAAACCCAGGACTCCTATAATTCACCCCTCCACTTT. This translates into CASSQTQDSYNSPLHF.

The chain joins TRBV16 to TRBJ1-1, with 11 bases matching TRBD1. Trimming removed 5 bases from V and 3 bases from J; junction bases left unmatched: 14. The CDR3 extends over 18 amino acids. The germline V gene encodes CDR1 KGHSY and CDR2 FQNENV. The CDR3 reads CASSSLHGQGARDTEAFF. CDR3 nucleotides: TGTGCCAGCAGCTCCCTCCACGGACAGGGGGCTAGGGACACTGAAGCTTTCTTT.

The chain carries TRBV2 and TRBJ2-3; D is unclear. This CDR3 contains 14 residues. Trimming cost V 4 bases and J 0 bases, with 8 bases left between them. Germline CDR1 SNHLY, CDR2 FYNNEI. CDR3 loop: CASSGPPSTDTQYF. As DNA, the CDR3 is TGTGCCAGCAGTGGTCCCCCTAGCACAGATACGCAGTATTTT. Together with reference TRBV2 and TRBJ2-3, the CDR3 gives the full variable domain: EPEVTQTPSHQVTQMGQEVILRCVPISNHLYFYWYRQILGQKVEFLVSFYNNEISEKSEIFDDQFSVERPDGSNFTLKIRSTKLEDSAMYFCASSGPPSTDTQYFGPGTRLTVL.

This chain links TRBV3-1 (or the pseudogene TRBV3-2) with TRBJ2-7; weak D call: TRBD1 (6 bases). V was pared by 0 bases and J by 0 bases, with 12 bases between. CDR1 and CDR2 (germline): LGHDT, YNNKEL (reference sequence). This CDR3 region has 16 residues. The CDR3 here is CASSQDLGGSSYEQYF. CDR3 nucleotides: TGTGCCAGCAGCCAAGATCTTGGGGGCAGCTCCTACGAGCAGTACTTC.

The rearrangement joins TRBV12-2 to TRBJ2-1; the table's D call of TRBD2 was not tested on the DNA. TRBV12-2 is a listed pseudogene. The CDR3 covers 15 residues. Here the CDR3 DNA reads TGTGCAAGGCTGGGGAGCGGGTTCTCCTACAATGAGCAGTTCTTC. It translates to CARLGSGFSYNEQFF.

The V gene is TRBV4-1, the J gene TRBJ1-1, with D unresolved. The CDR3 loop spans 13 amino acids. In germline, CDR1 is MGHRA, CDR2 YSYEKL. Trimming removed 4 bases from V and 5 bases from J, with 11 bases in between. Here the CDR3 reads CASSPEGKTEAFF. The DNA for the CDR3 is TGCGCCAGCAGCCCCGAAGGGAAGACTGAAGCTTTCTTT.

The chain employs TRBV5-1 and TRBJ1-3; D is uncertain. The CDR3 consists of 14 residues. CDR1 and CDR2 from the germline V gene are SGHRS and YFSETQ. Trimming cost V 0 bases and J 2 bases, with 6 bases left between them. In DNA, the CDR3 is TGCGCCAGCAGCTTGGCCGATCCTGGAAACACCATATATTTT. Its translation: CASSLADPGNTIYF.

This chain's CDR3 is CASSRSRDPQSLKQVTEAFF. CDR3 DNA sequence: TGTGCCAGCAGCAGGAGCCGGGATCCACAATCTTTAAAACAGGTCACTGAAGCTTTCTTT. The chain carries TRBV7-9 and TRBJ1-1, with D perhaps TRBD1 (5 bases). The CDR3 consists of 20 residues. Deletions cut 5 bases from V and 4 bases from J, with 32 bases between. Germline loops: CDR1 SEHNR, CDR2 FQNEAQ (reference sequence).

The V call is TRBV15, the J call TRBJ1-2; D gene uncertain. Germline CDR1 is LNHNV and CDR2 is YYDKDF (reference sequence). The CDR3 is 15 amino acids. The V end was cut by 1 base, the J end by 4 bases, with 13 bases between. CDR3 DNA: TGTGCCACCAGCAGAGTGGGCACGACTCCCTATGGCTACACCTTC. Translated, it gives CATSRVGTTPYGYTF.

V and J are TRBV2 and TRBJ2-3, with 8 bases matching TRBD2. The V gene's germline CDR1 is SNHLY and CDR2 FYNNEI. The CDR3 contains 14 residues. Trimming removed 3 bases from V and 1 base from J; junction bases left unmatched: 0. CDR3 region: CASSEREGTDTQYF. For the CDR3, the DNA is TGTGCCAGCAGTGAGCGGGAGGGCACAGATACGCAGTATTTT.

The genes are TRBV15 and TRBJ2-1, with D uncertain. The CDR3 loop spans 13 amino acids. CDR1 and CDR2 from the germline V gene are LNHNV and YYDKDF (reference sequence). Trimming took 3 bases from V and 7 from J, leaving 10 bases between them. The CDR3 here is CATSSALGNEQFF. Written as DNA, the CDR3 is TGTGCCACCAGCAGCGCTCTTGGGAATGAGCAGTTCTTC.

The chain combines TRBV6-5 with TRBJ1-2; 8 positions agree with TRBD1. The V segment lost 7 bases and the J segment 8 bases; nucleotides outside the gene matches: 12. The CDR3 runs to 14 residues. CDR1 is MNHEY and CDR2 is SVGAGI in the germline V gene. CDR3 DNA sequence: TGTGCCAGCATTTCGGCAGGGGGCGCGGGAGGCTACACCTTC. Translation: CASISAGGAGGYTF.

The rearrangement uses TRBV5-5 and TRBJ1-6, with D perhaps matching TRBD1 (6 bases). This CDR3 is 14 amino acids long. The V gene's germline CDR1 is SGHKS and CDR2 YYEKEE (reference sequence). The V and J ends lost 2 bases and 6 bases respectively, with 9 bases between them. CDR3 nucleotides: TGTGCCAGCAGCTTAGAAGGGGGTAATTCACCCCTCCACTTT. Amino acid sequence: CASSLEGGNSPLHF. The full variable domain, completed using reference TRBV5-5 and TRBJ1-6, is DAGVTQSPTHLIKTRGQQVTLRCSPISGHKSVSWYQQVLGQGPQFIFQYYEKEERGRGNFPDRFSARQFPNYSSELNVNALLLGDSALYLCASSLEGGNSPLHFGNGTRLTVT.

This clone has a single count. The J gene is TRBJ1-1, the V gene TRBV29-1; D gene unclear. The CDR3 spans 12 residues. Trimming cost V 1 base and J 1 base, with 4 bases left between them. Germline lookup yields CDR1 SQVTM and CDR2 ANQGSEA. The CDR3 DNA follows: TGCAGCGTTGAAGCCGGGAACACTGAAGCTTTCTTT. Its protein is CSVEAGNTEAFF.

Only one count was recorded for this clone. This chain uses TRBV30 with TRBJ1-2, with D uncertain. Deletions cut 0 bases from V and 8 bases from J, with 13 bases between. CDR3 length: 13 residues. Germline V gives CDR1 GTSNPN, CDR2 SVGIG (reference sequence). CDR3 protein: CAWSVGTVWGYTF. CDR3 in DNA: TGTGCCTGGAGTGTAGGTACAGTATGGGGCTACACCTTC. Based on the CDR3 plus reference TRBV30 and TRBJ1-2, the full variable domain is SQTIHQWPATLVQPVGSPLSLECTVEGTSNPNLYWYRQAAGRGLQLLFYSVGIGQISSEVPQNLSASRPQDRQFILSSKKLLLSDSGFYLCAWSVGTVWGYTFGSGTRLTVV.

This sequence joins TRBV6-5 and TRBJ2-7; no definite D call. Germline V gene lookup returns CDR1 MNHEY and CDR2 SVGAGI. This CDR3 has 12 amino acids. V was pared by 4 bases and J by 3 bases, with 7 bases between. This CDR3 is CASSSPSYEQYF. CDR3 bases: TGTGCCAGCAGTTCGCCCAGCTACGAGCAGTACTTC.

V usage is TRBV7-3 and J usage is TRBJ2-1, with 9 bases that match TRBD2. Germline CDR1 and CDR2: SGHTA and FQGTGA. V was pared by 5 bases and J by 7 bases, with 9 bases of the junction left unmatched. This CDR3 has 15 amino acids. CDR3 protein: CASSAGGGAQNEQFF. CDR3 DNA: TGTGCCAGCAGCGCAGGCGGGGGGGCCCAGAATGAGCAGTTCTTC.